Each of the 22 T cell receptor beta chains below was sequenced from the same sample in a study of blood T cell repertoires in COVID-19. The repertoire was sequenced with immunoSEQ multiplex PCR; TCRdb's copy has only in-frame clones and lacks some. The top ten clones hold 10% of a sample with 200,000 or so clones, less than 90% of them seen once. Sequences were obtained from peripheral blood. Receptors were obtained from a woman older than 75 with COVID-19, enrolled during active disease.

The rearrangement links TRBV6-5 to TRBJ2-1; TRBD1 agrees at 8 bases. There are 13 residues in the CDR3. V was pared by 7 bases and J by 8 bases, with 7 bases of the junction left unmatched. Germline CDR1 MNHEY, CDR2 SVGAGI. This CDR3 reads CASIGTGRHEQFF. CDR3 coding DNA: TGTGCCAGCATAGGGACAGGAAGGCATGAGCAGTTCTTC.

J is TRBJ2-3 and V is TRBV6-5; D perhaps matches TRBD1 (7 bases). The ends were cut back, 7 bases at V and 7 bases at J, with 21 bases in the middle. CDR3 size: 15 residues. Germline V gives CDR1 MNHEY, CDR2 SVGAGI. CDR3 region: CASNRGSGDQYTQYF. In nucleotides, the CDR3 is TGTGCCAGCAACAGGGGCTCGGGAGACCAATATACGCAGTATTTT.

The J gene is TRBJ2-5, the V gene TRBV18, with 11 bases lining up with TRBD1. V shed 3 bases, J shed 1 base, and the junction held 1 base outside the gene matches. CDR1 and CDR2 from the germline V gene are KGHSH and LQKENI. This CDR3 is built from 15 residues. CDR3 protein: CASSPGTGGQETQYF. The CDR3 DNA reads as TGTGCCAGCTCACCCGGGACAGGGGGCCAAGAGACCCAGTACTTC.

The chain carries TRBV5-1 and TRBJ2-3; 7 nucleotides line up with TRBD2. V dropped 0 bases and J dropped 4; count of bases not matched to a gene: 5. The CDR3 consists of 15 residues. The germline gives CDR1 SGHRS, CDR2 YFSETQ. CDR3 amino acids: CASSLGKGGPDTQYF. In DNA, the CDR3 is TGCGCCAGCAGCTTGGGAAAGGGAGGGCCAGATACGCAGTATTTT. The variable domain in full, with the rest retrieved from reference TRBV5-1 and TRBJ2-3, is KAGVTQTPRYLIKTRGQQVTLSCSPISGHRSVSWYQQTPGQGLQFLFEYFSETQRNKGNFPGRFSGRQFSNSRSEMNVSTLELGDSALYLCASSLGKGGPDTQYFGPGTRLTVL.

The chain has TRBV7-2 and TRBJ1-1; a possible D gene is TRBD1 (6 bases). V was clipped by 7 bases and J by 1 base, with 13 bases between them. The CDR3 has 14 residues. Germline-derived CDR1 and CDR2 are SGHTA and FQGNSA. The CDR3 spells CASTSQGANTEAFF. CDR3 nucleotides: TGTGCCAGCACCTCACAGGGAGCGAACACTGAAGCTTTCTTT.

The V gene is TRBV6-2 or TRBV6-3, the J gene TRBJ2-2; TRBD1 agrees at 8 bases. Per the germline V gene, CDR1 is MNHEY and CDR2 is SVGEGT. The CDR3 is made up of 20 amino acids. V lost 5 bases to trimming and J lost 7 bases; unmatched junction nucleotides: 24. CDR3 region: CASSKRQGTTRLPTNGELFF. In DNA form, the CDR3 reads TGTGCCAGCAGTAAACGACAGGGGACGACCCGGCTCCCTACGAACGGGGAGCTGTTTTTT.

The chain carries TRBV5-4 and TRBJ1-1; tentative D call: TRBD1 (5 bases). This CDR3 spans 15 amino acids. V lost 2 bases to trimming and J lost 0 bases, with 11 bases between them. The V gene's germline CDR1 is SGHNT and CDR2 YYREEE (reference sequence). The CDR3 reads CASSFGGSVNTEAFF. In DNA, the CDR3 is TGTGCCAGCAGCTTCGGGGGATCAGTGAACACTGAAGCTTTCTTT. Full variable domain (missing parts from reference TRBV5-4 and TRBJ1-1): ETGVTQSPTHLIKTRGQQVTLRCSSQSGHNTVSWYQQALGQGPQFIFQYYREEENGRGNFPPRFSGLQFPNYSSELNVNALELDDSALYLCASSFGGSVNTEAFFGQGTRLTVV.

This clone has more than one count but fewer than ten. This rearrangement joins TRBV11-2 to TRBJ2-3, with 11 bases matching TRBD2. There are 17 residues in the CDR3. The V gene end was trimmed by 0 bases and the J gene end by 6 bases; junction bases not matched to a gene: 8. Germline CDR1 and CDR2: SGHAT and FQNNGV. CDR3 region: CASSLDSGGAPKDTQYF. For the CDR3, the DNA is TGTGCCAGCAGCTTAGATAGCGGGGGGGCCCCAAAGGATACGCAGTATTTT. The entire variable domain, with the rest obtained from reference TRBV11-2 and TRBJ2-3, is as follows: EAGVAQSPRYKIIEKRQSVAFWCNPISGHATLYWYQQILGQGPKLLIQFQNNGVVDDSQLPKDRFSAERLKGVDSTLKIQPAKLEDSAVYLCASSLDSGGAPKDTQYFGPGTRLTVL.

The rearrangement uses TRBV7-2 and TRBJ1-6, with TRBD1 matching over 8 bases. Germline V gives CDR1 SGHTA, CDR2 FQGNSA. The CDR3 is 15 residues long. J lost 8 bases, V lost 3 bases, and 6 bases had no gene match. The CDR3 coding sequence is TGTGCCAGCAGCTTCGGACAGGGTGGCGATTCACCCCTCCACTTT. Amino acid sequence: CASSFGQGGDSPLHF.

The rearrangement joins TRBV7-3 to TRBJ1-6; D ambiguous. Germline values: CDR1 SGHTA, CDR2 FQGTGA. V was pared by 10 bases and J by 9 bases, with 16 bases between. This CDR3 has 13 residues. The chain's CDR3 is CATGRMEGSPLHF. As DNA, the CDR3 is TGTGCCACAGGAAGAATGGAGGGTTCACCCCTCCACTTT.

The chain combines TRBV30 with TRBJ2-4; 12 nucleotides line up with TRBD1. With V trimmed by 3 bases and J by 9 bases, 6 bases remained unmatched. Germline lookup yields CDR1 GTSNPN and CDR2 SVGIG (reference sequence). The CDR3 is 14 amino acids. Written as DNA, the CDR3 is TGTGCCTGGAGGGCGGGACAGGGGGCTGGCATTCAGTACTTC. It translates to CAWRAGQGAGIQYF.

The genes are TRBV6-2 or TRBV6-3 and TRBJ1-1; D gene unclear. This CDR3 is 13 amino acids long. The V end lost 3 bases, the J end lost 5 bases, and 10 bases lay between the germline ends. The germline CDR1 and CDR2 sequences are MNHEY and SVGEGT. CDR3 protein: CASSYRPGTEAFF. DNA of the CDR3: TGTGCCAGCAGTTATCGTCCCGGGACTGAAGCTTTCTTT.

The rearrangement joins TRBV5-1 to TRBJ1-4, with 10 positions matching TRBD1. This CDR3 comprises 16 residues. The V and J ends lost 3 bases and 7 bases, in that order; junction bases with no gene match: 9. Germline-derived CDR1 and CDR2 are SGHRS and YFSETQ. The CDR3 here is CASSSRQGAFVEKLFF. In nucleotides, the CDR3 is TGCGCCAGCAGCTCCCGACAGGGGGCCTTCGTTGAAAAACTGTTTTTT.

This clone occurred a few times. This sequence joins TRBV30 and TRBJ1-5, with 7 bases identical to TRBD1. Germline-derived CDR1 and CDR2 are GTSNPN and SVGIG (reference sequence). CDR3 length equals 16 residues. With 2 bases clipped from V and 3 bases from J, the junction kept 10 bases outside the gene matches. The chain's CDR3 is CAWSSQKQGYNQPQHF. CDR3 bases: TGTGCCTGGAGTTCCCAGAAACAGGGGTACAATCAGCCCCAGCATTTT.

This rearrangement joins TRBV10-3 to TRBJ1-1; possible D gene TRBD1, 6 bases. Germline V gene data show CDR1 as ENHRY and CDR2 as SYGVKD. The length of the CDR3 is 12 residues. The V gene lost 4 bases and the J gene lost 7 bases, with 10 bases spanning the gap. This chain's CDR3 is CAISGEGDEAFF. CDR3 coding DNA: TGTGCCATCAGTGGCGAGGGGGATGAAGCTTTCTTT.

This chain links TRBV21-1 with TRBJ2-3; TRBD1, as called in the table, went unchecked against the DNA. TRBV21-1 is flagged as a pseudogene. The CDR3 is 13 residues long. The CDR3 sequence is CASTQTVTDTQYF. The DNA for the CDR3 is TGTGCCAGCACCCAGACAGTCACAGATACGCAGTATTTT.

CDR3 region: CASSLAYQTGTENTEAFF. In DNA, the CDR3 is TGCGCCAGCAGCTTGGCCTACCAAACCGGGACAGAGAACACTGAAGCTTTCTTT. The chain is built from TRBV5-1 and TRBJ1-1; 7 positions match TRBD1. V trimming: 0 bases; J trimming: 1 base; junction bases outside the gene matches: 12. The germline V gene encodes CDR1 SGHRS and CDR2 YFSETQ. CDR3 length equals 18 residues.

The chain is built from TRBV6-4 and TRBJ1-1, with a possible D match to TRBD1 (6 bases). Germline CDR1 and CDR2: MRHNA and SNTAGT. CDR3 size: 13 residues. Trimming stripped 6 bases from V and 2 bases from J, with 10 bases between. Here the CDR3 DNA reads TGTGCCAGCAGGTTACAGGGAAACACTGAAGCTTTCTTT. This gives the protein CASRLQGNTEAFF.

This chain uses TRBV27 with TRBJ1-1; no clear D gene. The CDR3 length is 16 residues. V was pared by 5 bases and J by 6 bases, with 22 bases between. Germline V gene data show CDR1 as MNHEY and CDR2 as SMNVEV (reference sequence). The CDR3 DNA reads TGTGCCAGCAGTCCCGGGAGCCTAGGACGGAAGTCTGAAGCTTTCTTT. Protein: CASSPGSLGRKSEAFF.

The V and J genes are TRBV4-2 and TRBJ2-3, with 9 nucleotides matching TRBD2. From germline, CDR1 is LGHNA and CDR2 YNFKEQ. V trimming: 1 base; J trimming: 3 bases; junction bases outside the gene matches: 5. The CDR3 contains 16 residues. CDR3 loop: CASSQGLAGRTDTQYF. The CDR3 coding sequence is TGTGCCAGCAGCCAAGGGCTAGCGGGGAGGACAGATACGCAGTATTTT.

The chain joins TRBV5-6 to TRBJ1-1, with D hard to call. This CDR3 comprises 13 residues. Germline V gene sequence: CDR1 SGHDT, CDR2 YYEEEE. V gave up 4 bases and J gave up 6 bases, with 13 bases separating them. The CDR3 spells CASSPGMWAEAFF. The CDR3 DNA sequence: TGTGCCAGCAGCCCAGGAATGTGGGCTGAAGCTTTCTTT.

This clone has a handful of counts. The chain links TRBV7-9 to TRBJ2-5, with D unclear. Between the trimmed V and J ends, which lost 1 base and 1 base, there was a span of 10 bases. The CDR3 runs to 15 residues. CDR1 is SEHNR and CDR2 is FQNEAQ in the germline V gene (reference sequence). In DNA form, the CDR3 reads TGTGCCAGCAGCTTAGGGCAGTCCCCCCAAGAGACCCAGTACTTC. Its translation is CASSLGQSPQETQYF.